This TCR beta chain derives from a study of blood T cell repertoires in COVID-19. Study-level background: Sites in the United States, Italy and Spain provided acute and convalescent COVID-19 samples.

The Seattle site enrolled patients during active infection and followed them longitudinally. Measured with immunoSEQ multiplex PCR; TCRdb has only the in-frame clones, and not every one. Of about 60,000 clones listed, roughly 83% were seen once; the top ten hold around 15%. There are a few counts of this clone. The TCR sequence derives from a man in his sixties with COVID-19, enrolled during active disease. The sample comprised peripheral blood.

CDR3 nucleotides: TGTGCCAGCAAGCTGGAGGGAGAGACCCAGTACTTC. Protein sequence: CASKLEGETQYF. The chain has TRBV6-5 and TRBJ2-5, with D possibly being TRBD2 (6 bases). The CDR3 runs 12 residues. Germline V gives CDR1 MNHEY, CDR2 SVGAGI. Trimming cost V 7 bases and J 4 bases, with 10 bases left between them.